The T cell receptor beta chain under discussion was sequenced for a study of beta chain features in type 1 diabetes. Findings and caveats of the study: When Type 1 diabetes patients were examined, their TCRB CDR3s proved moderately but significantly shorter in all four CD4+ subsets. Sampled from patients, naive, central memory and Treg TCRB repertoires appeared more similar than those sampled from healthy donors.

Germline V gene sequence: CDR1 LNHDA, CDR2 SQIVND (reference sequence). The CDR3 has 16 amino acids. The V segment lost 5 bases and the J segment 3 bases; nucleotides outside the gene matches: 10. As for this clone: What it binds is unknown.

Expressed TCRB transcripts were sequenced after all isolated RNA was converted to cDNA. TCRdb's copy holds only in-frame clones and misses some; the assay was immunoSEQ multiplex PCR. In the table there are approximately 46,000 clones, around 45% of which are singletons. This sequence was found in a man younger than 45 with type 1 diabetes. V is TRBV19 and J is TRBJ2-5, with 9 nucleotides matching TRBD1. Source material: stem cell memory CD4+ T cells from blood. In DNA, the CDR3 is TGTGCCAGTAGTGCCACCGGGACAGGGAGAGAAGAGACCCAGTACTTC. Translation: CASSATGTGREETQYF.